This T cell receptor (beta chain) was retrieved from a study of Graves' ophthalmopathy and Graves' hyperthyroidism. Trimming shortened V by 6 bases and J by 2 bases, and 14 bases separated the two germline ends. CDR1 and CDR2 (germline): LNHDA, SQIVND (reference sequence). This CDR3 contains 15 residues. This clonotype appeared many times. TCR beta CDR3 regions were amplified from RNA transcripts. An opening RT-PCR round employed HTBI primers and preceded a second-round multiplex PCR. A single record per CDR3 protein comes from TCRdb applying MiXCR to the multiplex PCR reads. There are tens of thousands of distinct CDR3 sequences in the sample; roughly half occur only once, and about 4.9% lies in the top ten.

The chain is built from TRBV19 and TRBJ2-1, with D hard to call. This receptor was identified in an adult woman with Graves' ophthalmopathy. The sequencing input was peripheral blood. Here the CDR3 DNA reads TGTGCCAGTAGCCCATCGGCGGATCCCTACAATGAGCAGTTCTTC. It is translated as CASSPSADPYNEQFF. The entire variable domain, with the rest obtained from reference TRBV19 and TRBJ2-1, is as follows: DGGITQSPKYLFRKEGQNVTLSCEQNLNHDAMYWYRQDPGQGLRLIYYSQIVNDFQKGDIAEGYSVSREKKESFPLTVTSAQKNPTAFYLCASSPSADPYNEQFFGPGTRLTVL.